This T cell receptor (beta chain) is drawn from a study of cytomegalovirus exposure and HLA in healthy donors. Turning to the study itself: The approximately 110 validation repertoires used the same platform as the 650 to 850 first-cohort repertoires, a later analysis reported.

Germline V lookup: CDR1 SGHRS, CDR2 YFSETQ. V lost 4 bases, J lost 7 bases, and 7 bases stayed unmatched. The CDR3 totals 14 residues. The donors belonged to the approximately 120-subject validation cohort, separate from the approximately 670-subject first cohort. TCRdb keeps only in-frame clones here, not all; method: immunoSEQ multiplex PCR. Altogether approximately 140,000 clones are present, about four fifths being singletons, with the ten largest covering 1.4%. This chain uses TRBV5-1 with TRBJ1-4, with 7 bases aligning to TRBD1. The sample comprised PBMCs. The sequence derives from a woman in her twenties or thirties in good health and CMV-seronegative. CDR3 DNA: TGCGCCAGCAGCACGGCAGGGGGGAGTGAAAAACTGTTTTTT. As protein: CASSTAGGSEKLFF.